This TCR beta chain was sequenced for a study of cytomegalovirus exposure and HLA in healthy donors. The study's findings and limits: In a later analysis, at a false discovery rate of 0.05, 15,000 to 20,000 TCR beta sequences were associated with HLA alleles.

The CDR3 covers 18 residues. Germline V gene data show CDR1 as MNHEY and CDR2 as SMNVEV (reference sequence). Trimming cost V 2 bases and J 5 bases; bases outside gene matches: 16. Points on this clone: As yet, its antigen is unknown.

The PCR was carried out with 60 Vbeta primers and 13 Jbeta primers. Measured with immunoSEQ multiplex PCR; TCRdb has only the in-frame clones, and not every one. The sample records about 120,000 clones, approximately 75% being singletons. The origin of this receptor is a man between 40 and 49 years old in good health and CMV-seronegative. The source material was PBMCs. This chain uses TRBV27 with TRBJ2-7; the match to TRBD2 covers 9 bases. The chain's CDR3 is CASSLGRLWREGLNEQYF. DNA for the CDR3: TGTGCCAGCAGTTTAGGCCGCCTTTGGCGGGAGGGCCTAAACGAGCAGTACTTC.